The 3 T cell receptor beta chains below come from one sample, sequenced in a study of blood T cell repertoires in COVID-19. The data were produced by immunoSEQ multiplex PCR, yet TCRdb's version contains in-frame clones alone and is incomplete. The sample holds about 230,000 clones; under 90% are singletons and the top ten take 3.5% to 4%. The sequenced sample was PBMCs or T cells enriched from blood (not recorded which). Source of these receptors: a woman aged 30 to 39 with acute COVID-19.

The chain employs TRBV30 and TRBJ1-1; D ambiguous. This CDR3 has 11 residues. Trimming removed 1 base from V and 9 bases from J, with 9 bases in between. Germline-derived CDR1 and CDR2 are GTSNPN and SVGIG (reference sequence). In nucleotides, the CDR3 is TGTGCCTGGAGTGGAGACATACAAGCTTTCTTT. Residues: CAWSGDIQAFF. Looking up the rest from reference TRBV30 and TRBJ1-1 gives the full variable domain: SQTIHQWPATLVQPVGSPLSLECTVEGTSNPNLYWYRQAAGRGLQLLFYSVGIGQISSEVPQNLSASRPQDRQFILSSKKLLLSDSGFYLCAWSGDIQAFFGQGTRLTVV.

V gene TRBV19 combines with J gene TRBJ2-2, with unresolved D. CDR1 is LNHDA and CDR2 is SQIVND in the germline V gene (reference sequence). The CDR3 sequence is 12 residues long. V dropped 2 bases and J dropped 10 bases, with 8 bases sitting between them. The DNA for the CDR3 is TGTGCCAGTAGTATAACTCAGGAGGAGCTGTTTTTT. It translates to CASSITQEELFF.

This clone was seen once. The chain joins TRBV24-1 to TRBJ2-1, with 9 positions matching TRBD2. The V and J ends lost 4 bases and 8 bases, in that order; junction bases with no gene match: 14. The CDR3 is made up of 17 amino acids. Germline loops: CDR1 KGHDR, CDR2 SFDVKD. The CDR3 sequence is CATSDPRGGGAGDEQFF. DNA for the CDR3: TGTGCCACCAGTGACCCTAGGGGCGGGGGGGCAGGTGATGAGCAGTTCTTC.